This TCR beta chain was captured by sequencing in a study of T cells after yellow fever vaccination. About the study: Where fractions had low cell numbers, libraries were prepared from them with the SMART-Seq v4 Ultra Low Input RNA kit.

Study findings and constraints: Post-booster repertoires contained most primary-vaccination clones again (approximately 97% CD4, 85% to 90% CD8). Though it reached lower strength, the secondary response hit its peak faster, day 5 versus 15.

The germline V gene encodes CDR1 SGHTA and CDR2 FQGNSA. V lost 2 bases, J lost 4 bases, and 12 bases lay in between. The CDR3 length is 15 residues. The authors made TCR cDNA by 5'RACE template switching, adding a universal primer site and UMIs. MiXCR, applied by TCRdb to the 5' RACE reads, yields one record per CDR3 protein. The data hold around 340,000 distinct CDR3 sequences, with roughly 9.4% observed a single time. This clonotype was counted many times. What it recognizes is unknown. The TCR comes from a man between 18 and 29 years old who received the YFV17D yellow fever vaccine. The sample here was PBMCs, taken on the day of the first yellow fever vaccination. The V call is TRBV7-2, the J call TRBJ2-1, with D perhaps TRBD1 or TRBD2 (6 bases each). The CDR3 loop reads CASSLMGGWYNEQFF. The CDR3 DNA follows: TGTGCCAGCAGCTTAATGGGGGGCTGGTACAATGAGCAGTTCTTC. Full variable domain (outside the CDR3, taken from reference TRBV7-2 and TRBJ2-1): GAGVSQSPSNKVTEKGKDVELRCDPISGHTALYWYRQSLGQGLEFLIYFQGNSAPDKSGLPSDRFSAERTGGSVSTLTIQRTQQEDSAVYLCASSLMGGWYNEQFFGPGTRLTVL.